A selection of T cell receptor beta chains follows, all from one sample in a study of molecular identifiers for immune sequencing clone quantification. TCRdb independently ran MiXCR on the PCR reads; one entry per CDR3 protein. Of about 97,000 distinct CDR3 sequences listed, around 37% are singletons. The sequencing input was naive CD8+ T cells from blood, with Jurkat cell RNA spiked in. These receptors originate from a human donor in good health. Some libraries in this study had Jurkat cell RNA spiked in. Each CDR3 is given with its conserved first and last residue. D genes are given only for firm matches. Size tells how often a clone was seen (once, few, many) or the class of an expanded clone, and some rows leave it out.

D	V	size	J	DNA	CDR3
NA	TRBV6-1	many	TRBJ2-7	TGTGCCAGCAGTATAAGCTCTACGGAGCAGTACTTC	CASSISSTEQYF
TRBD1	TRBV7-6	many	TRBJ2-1	TGTGCCAGCAGCTTAGTCGACAGGGTTAGCGATGAGCAGTTCTTC	CASSLVDRVSDEQFF
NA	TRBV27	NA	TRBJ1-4	TGTGCCGGCAGTTTCAATCGGGGGTACGCTGAAAAACTGTTTTTT	CAGSFNRGYAEKLFF
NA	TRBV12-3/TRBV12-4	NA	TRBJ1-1	TGTGCCAGCAGTACCGGGCCCGGGCACACTGAAGCTTTCTTT	CASSTGPGHTEAFF
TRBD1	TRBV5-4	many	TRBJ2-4	TGTGCCAGCAGCTGGGGAGGACAGGGAATTCAGTACTTC	CASSWGGQGIQYF
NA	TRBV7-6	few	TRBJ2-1	TGTGCCAGCAGCTTTGGGGCTAGTCCGAACAATGAGCAGTTCTTC	CASSFGASPNNEQFF
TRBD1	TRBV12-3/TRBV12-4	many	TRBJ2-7	TGTGCCAGCAGTATAGGACAGGGTACCTACGAGCAGTACTTC	CASSIGQGTYEQYF
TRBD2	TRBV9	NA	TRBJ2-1	TGTGCCAGCAGCGTAGAGGGACTAGCGGGAGGCTACAATGAGCAGTTCTTC	CASSVEGLAGGYNEQFF
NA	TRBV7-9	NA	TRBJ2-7	TGTGCCAGCAGCTCCTGGGACACACGCTACGAGCAGTACTTC	CASSSWDTRYEQYF
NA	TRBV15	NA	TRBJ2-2	TGTGCCACCAGCAGAGAAGGAGTGCTTAACACCGGGGAGCTGTTTTTT	CATSREGVLNTGELFF
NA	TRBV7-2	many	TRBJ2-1	TGTGCCAGCAGCCAAGGGGTGCAGTTCTTC	CASSQGVQFF
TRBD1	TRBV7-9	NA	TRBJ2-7	TGTGCCAGCAGCCCCCCAGGGGGAGCTGGCTACGAGCAGTACTTC	CASSPPGGAGYEQYF
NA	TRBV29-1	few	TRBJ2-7	TGCAGCGTTGCTCTTTCCGGGACCCGTTCACGGTACGAGCAGTACTTC	CSVALSGTRSRYEQYF
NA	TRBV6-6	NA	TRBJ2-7	TGTGCCAGCTCAACAGGGTCCTACGGGCAGTACTTC	CASSTGSYGQYF
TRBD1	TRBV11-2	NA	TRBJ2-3	TGTGCCAGCAGCCCCGGAAACAGGGGCGCAGATACGCAGTATTTT	CASSPGNRGADTQYF
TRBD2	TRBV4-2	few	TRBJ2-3	TGTGCCAGCAAGGAAGCGGGAGGCACAGATACGCAGTATTTT	CASKEAGGTDTQYF
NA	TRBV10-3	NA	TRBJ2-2	TGTGCCATCCAAGGGTTGAGCACCGGGGAGCTGTTTTTT	CAIQGLSTGELFF
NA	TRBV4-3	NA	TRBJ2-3	TGCGCCAGCAGCCAAGATGGGACCTCAACCACAGTTACGCAGTATTTT	CASSQDGTSTTVTQYF
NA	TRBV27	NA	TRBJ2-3	TGTGCCAGCAGTTTTGGGCCCGAGCCAGATACGCAGTATTTT	CASSFGPEPDTQYF
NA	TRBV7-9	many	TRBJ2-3	TGTGCCAGCAGCTGGGGAGGTATACCTAGCACAGATACGCAGTATTTT	CASSWGGIPSTDTQYF
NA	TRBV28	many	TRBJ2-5	TGTGCCAGCAGTCCCCGACAGCTCAGCCCGGCGCCCCAGTACTTC	CASSPRQLSPAPQYF
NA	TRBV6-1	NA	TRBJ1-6	TGTGCCAGCAGTGAAAGGTTCGAGGCCCTCCACTTT	CASSERFEALHF